A single sample gave rise to the 23 T cell receptor beta chains below, sequenced in a study of blood T cells in healthy people across ages. A second PCR of roughly 7 to 11 cycles used a sample-barcoded 5' primer and a J-beta primer mix. TCRdb reprocessed the 5' RACE reads with MiXCR, giving one entry per CDR3 protein. This sample has around 650,000 distinct CDR3 sequences, with roughly 32% found just once. The sequencing sample was made of blood. The receptors come from a woman of 80 years or more in good health.

The J gene is TRBJ2-3, the V gene TRBV10-3, with 9 bases that match TRBD2. Germline loops: CDR1 ENHRY, CDR2 SYGVKD. With 6 bases clipped from V and 5 bases from J, the junction kept 6 bases outside the gene matches. This CDR3 comprises 14 residues. CDR3 protein: CAIRREGLRDTQYF. CDR3 DNA: TGTGCCATCAGGCGGGAGGGCCTTAGAGATACGCAGTATTTT.

The chain links TRBV3-1 to TRBJ1-5; D gene uncertain. Germline V lookup: CDR1 LGHDT, CDR2 YNNKEL (reference sequence). V lost 0 bases to trimming and J lost 5 bases, with 8 bases between them. The CDR3 runs to 14 residues. The CDR3 is CASSQEYGYQPQHF. The CDR3 DNA sequence: TGTGCCAGCAGCCAAGAATACGGATATCAGCCCCAGCATTTT.

This sequence joins TRBV7-2 and TRBJ1-3; tentative D call: TRBD1 (5 bases). Germline-derived CDR1 and CDR2 are SGHTA and FQGNSA. There are 16 residues in the CDR3. V was trimmed by 1 base and J by 0 bases, leaving 10 bases between them. The CDR3 region has the DNA TGTGCCAGCAGCTTAGGGGCTGGGGGCTCTGGAAACACCATATATTTT. Its protein product is CASSLGAGGSGNTIYF.

V is TRBV6-1 and J is TRBJ1-5; 12 bases are a match to TRBD1. J lost 1 base, V lost 5 bases, and 9 bases had no gene match. Germline lookup yields CDR1 MNHNS and CDR2 SASEGT. The CDR3 loop spans 18 amino acids. The CDR3 protein is CASSLGTGGRRSNQPQHF. For the CDR3, the DNA is TGTGCCAGCAGTCTCGGGACAGGGGGCAGAAGGAGCAATCAGCCCCAGCATTTT.

This clonotype was detected many times. The chain combines TRBV3-1 with TRBJ2-3; D call uncertain. The V gene lost 0 bases and the J gene lost 5 bases, with 18 bases spanning the gap. This CDR3 comprises 17 residues. Germline V lookup: CDR1 LGHDT, CDR2 YNNKEL (reference sequence). DNA of the CDR3: TGTGCCAGCAGCCAAGATAATGACCCCTTAGACGGAGATACGCAGTATTTT. The encoded protein is CASSQDNDPLDGDTQYF.

Ten or more counts support this clonotype. This chain joins TRBV5-1 and TRBJ2-2; 8 bases line up with TRBD2. Per the germline V gene, CDR1 is SGHRS and CDR2 is YFSETQ. The CDR3 loop spans 14 amino acids. J lost 1 base, V lost 7 bases, and 3 bases had no gene match. The CDR3 DNA reads as TGCGCCAGCGCGGGGGGAGTGAACACCGGGGAGCTGTTTTTT. It yields the protein CASAGGVNTGELFF.

This clonotype was seen ten or more times. The CDR3 nucleotides are TGTGCCAGCAGCTTAGAGCGGGGCCGCACAGATACGCAGTATTTT. Its translation: CASSLERGRTDTQYF. This rearrangement joins TRBV7-2 to TRBJ2-3; 7 nucleotides match TRBD2. Germline V gene lookup returns CDR1 SGHTA and CDR2 FQGNSA. CDR3 length equals 15 residues. The trim removed 1 base at V and 1 base at J, leaving 2 bases unmatched.

This clonotype occurred once. The V call is TRBV5-6, the J call TRBJ2-2, with D possibly being TRBD1 or TRBD2 (5 bases each). Germline loops: CDR1 SGHDT, CDR2 YYEEEE. V was clipped by 3 bases and J by 6 bases, with 12 bases between them. The length of the CDR3 is 14 residues. The CDR3 DNA sequence: TGTGCCAGCAGCTGGGACCCCGAGGCCGGGGAGCTGTTTTTT. It specifies CASSWDPEAGELFF.

This clonotype was seen ten or more times. This chain links TRBV7-2 with TRBJ1-2, with D unclear. There are 14 residues in the CDR3. Germline CDR1 and CDR2: SGHTA and FQGNSA. The germline V and J ends were trimmed by 1 base and 7 bases, with 13 bases remaining between them. The DNA for the CDR3 is TGTGCCAGCAGCTTAGAAGCAGACCCAACTGGCTACACCTTC. Its protein product is CASSLEADPTGYTF.

This clonotype has a handful of counts. The rearrangement joins TRBV5-1 to TRBJ1-2; D not resolved. V was clipped by 4 bases and J by 4 bases, with 17 bases between them. Germline V gene data show CDR1 as SGHRS and CDR2 as YFSETQ. This CDR3 spans 15 amino acids. The CDR3 nucleotides are TGCGCCAGCAGCACCGGGCCTAACCCCCTCTATGGCTACACCTTC. Amino acid sequence: CASSTGPNPLYGYTF.

In this sample, this clonotype turned up many times. V usage is TRBV6-6 and J usage is TRBJ1-6; maybe TRBD1 (5 bases). Germline V gene sequence: CDR1 MNHNY, CDR2 SVGAGI (reference sequence). Trimming stripped 6 bases from V and 6 bases from J, with 15 bases between. The CDR3 is 15 residues long. The CDR3 region is CASSPRQTGNSPLHF. The DNA for the CDR3 is TGTGCCAGCAGCCCCCGACAGACGGGTAATTCACCCCTCCACTTT.

This clonotype was seen a handful of times. The chain links TRBV20-1 to TRBJ1-6, with TRBD1 matching over 7 bases. This CDR3 spans 15 amino acids. Germline assignment: CDR1 DFQATT and CDR2 SNEGSKA (reference sequence). Trimming took 6 bases from V and 5 from J; bases not matched to a gene: 10. The CDR3 DNA reads TGCAGTGCCCCCTCGTACAGGGGTAATAATTCACCCCTCCACTTT. It specifies CSAPSYRGNNSPLHF.

The rearrangement uses TRBV20-1 and TRBJ2-7; D not resolved. Germline values: CDR1 DFQATT, CDR2 SNEGSKA (reference sequence). With 7 bases removed from V and 4 bases from J, the gap between germline ends came to 17 bases. CDR3 size: 13 residues. The CDR3 sequence is CSGAGQMGYEQYF. The CDR3 DNA reads as TGCAGTGGAGCTGGGCAGATGGGGTACGAGCAGTACTTC.

This clonotype was counted only a few times. The chain has TRBV6-5 and TRBJ1-4; maybe TRBD1 (5 bases). Trimming took 6 bases from V and 3 from J, leaving 11 bases between them. This CDR3 is 14 amino acids long. The germline CDR1 and CDR2 sequences are MNHEY and SVGAGI. The CDR3 nucleotides read TGTGCCAGCAGCCTCGGGGGGTCTAATGAAAAACTGTTTTTT. This gives the protein CASSLGGSNEKLFF.

The chain carries TRBV6-5 and TRBJ1-1; weak D call: TRBD1 (5 bases). This CDR3 spans 15 amino acids. V was cut by 6 bases and J by 6 bases, with 20 bases left in between. Germline V gene lookup returns CDR1 MNHEY and CDR2 SVGAGI. The CDR3 reads CASSPRGRRLPEAFF. The CDR3 DNA sequence: TGTGCCAGCAGCCCGAGGGGACGGAGATTGCCTGAAGCTTTCTTT.

In this sample, this clonotype turned up many times. The chain employs TRBV7-3 and TRBJ2-3; TRBD2 matches at 7 bases. V lost 5 bases and J lost 5; bases outside the gene matches: 13. There are 16 residues in the CDR3. CDR1 and CDR2 (germline): SGHTA, FQGTGA. In DNA, the CDR3 is TGTGCCAGCAGCCCGCTGGGGCGGGGGATAGGAGATACGCAGTATTTT. Its translation is CASSPLGRGIGDTQYF.

Comment on this clonotype: This could be a read error, since a much larger clone is one nucleotide away. The gene calls are TRBV6-6 and TRBJ1-2, with TRBD1 identical over 8 bases. The CDR3 is made up of 15 amino acids. Germline V gene sequence: CDR1 MNHNY, CDR2 SVGAGI (reference sequence). The CDR3 here is CASSYPGTGAYGHTF. CDR3 nucleotides: TGTGCCAGCAGTTACCCAGGGACAGGAGCCTATGGCCACACCTTC.

As regards this clonotype: A read error may produce the germline difference seen at one junction end. The chain is built from TRBV29-1 and TRBJ2-5; 11 positions match TRBD2. The CDR3 has 17 residues. Germline V gene sequence: CDR1 SQVTM, CDR2 ANQGSEA. CDR3 protein: CSVEGSGSGRVQGTQYF. CDR3 sequence (DNA): TGCAGCGTTGAGGGGTCCGGTAGCGGGAGGGTACAAGGGACCCAGTACTTC.

This clonotype was seen at least ten times. The gene calls are TRBV2 and TRBJ2-7; D is unresolved. Trimming removed 6 bases at V and 5 bases at J, with 8 bases between. This CDR3 has 11 amino acids. CDR1 is SNHLY, CDR2 FYNNEI, per germline. The CDR3 here is CASSPTHEQYF. The CDR3 nucleotides read TGTGCCAGCAGCCCCACACACGAGCAGTACTTC.

This sequence joins TRBV12-3 or TRBV12-4 and TRBJ1-1; D gene ambiguous. This CDR3 contains 13 residues. V lost 3 bases and J 4 bases, leaving 9 bases between the germline ends. DNA of the CDR3: TGTGCCAGCAGTTTTAGATTGAGCACTGAAGCTTTCTTT. Translating it yields CASSFRLSTEAFF.

This clonotype was observed at least ten times. This sequence joins TRBV29-1 and TRBJ2-7; TRBD2 might be the D (6 bases). Germline CDR1 reads SQVTM; CDR2 reads ANQGSEA. The V gene lost 7 bases and the J gene lost 2 bases, with 12 bases spanning the gap. The CDR3 has 12 amino acids. The CDR3 loop reads CSASPGAYEQYF. Here the CDR3 DNA reads TGCAGCGCATCACCGGGAGCCTACGAGCAGTACTTC.

This clonotype has ten or more counts. The chain combines TRBV6-2 or TRBV6-3 with TRBJ2-1; TRBD2 aligns across 11 bases. This CDR3 contains 14 residues. Germline loops: CDR1 MNHEY, CDR2 SVGEGT. The junction had 3 bases not matched to a gene; V was cut back by 6 bases and J by 5 bases. The CDR3 DNA reads TGTGCCAGCAGGCCTAGCGGGGGGAACAATGAGCAGTTCTTC. It translates to CASRPSGGNNEQFF.

This clonotype was counted many times. The chain carries TRBV29-1 and TRBJ1-4; D gene ambiguous. Between the trimmed V and J ends, which lost 7 bases and 6 bases, there was a span of 9 bases. The CDR3 length is 11 residues. Germline V gives CDR1 SQVTM, CDR2 ANQGSEA. The CDR3 sequence is CSGEVDEKLFF. As DNA, the CDR3 is TGCAGCGGGGAAGTAGATGAAAAACTGTTTTTT.